This is a list of T cell receptor beta chains from one sample in a study of blood T cell repertoires in COVID-19. TCRdb's copy holds only in-frame clones and misses some; the assay was immunoSEQ multiplex PCR. The repertoire consists of 150,000 or so clones, with more than 60% occurring once and the leading ten covering 1.5% to 2%. What was sequenced was peripheral blood. Source of these receptors: a woman in her seventies with acute or convalescent COVID-19. The CDR3 runs from the conserved cysteine through the conserved F or W. D genes are given only for firm matches. Size values are once, few and many counts, or a class for expanded clones, and some rows have none.

size | D | J | V | DNA | CDR3
. | . | TRBJ2-7 | TRBV5-1 | TGCGCCAGCAGCTTTGACGGGAGACGAAACTACGAGCAGTACTTC | CASSFDGRRNYEQYF
. | . | TRBJ1-2 | TRBV5-4 | TGTGCCAGCAGCTCTAGGACGGAGGGGAACTATGGCTACACCTTC | CASSSRTEGNYGYTF
. | TRBD1 | TRBJ2-1 | TRBV4-3 | TGCGCCAGCAGCCAAGAGGAGACGACAGGGGAAGTTGACAATGAGCAGTTCTTC | CASSQEETTGEVDNEQFF
few | TRBD2 | TRBJ2-7 | TRBV7-6 | TGTGCCAGCAGCATGACTAGCGGGAAGTACGAGCAGTACTTC | CASSMTSGKYEQYF
. | . | TRBJ2-1 | TRBV2 | TGTGCCAGCACCCCGGAGGCTAACTTTGTGAACAATGAGCAGTTCTTC | CASTPEANFVNNEQFF
many | . | TRBJ2-7 | TRBV7-2 | TGTGCCAGCAGCTTCGGGGGACCCGAGCAGTACTTC | CASSFGGPEQYF
few | TRBD1 | TRBJ2-7 | TRBV7-2 | TGTGCCAGCAGCCTCCGACAGGGGGAGTCCTACGAGCAGTACTTC | CASSLRQGESYEQYF
. | . | TRBJ2-7 | TRBV29-1 | TGCAGCGTTGTTGGTCAGGCAGGGACCTACGAGCAGTACTTC | CSVVGQAGTYEQYF
. | TRBD2 | TRBJ2-3 | TRBV19 | TGTGCCAGTAGTAGGCTCCGGGGGGGGACAGATACGCAGTATTTT | CASSRLRGGTDTQYF
. | . | TRBJ1-4 | TRBV28 | TGTGCCAGCAGTCAGGGTAATGAAAAACTGTTTTTT | CASSQGNEKLFF
. | TRBD2 | TRBJ2-3 | TRBV7-4 | TGTGCCAGCAGCTTAGCGCTGGTCCGGGAGGCAGATACGCAGTATTTT | CASSLALVREADTQYF
. | TRBD1 | TRBJ1-6 | TRBV30 | TGTGCCTGGAGTGGAACGACAGGGCCGCCTAATTCACCCCTCCACTTT | CAWSGTTGPPNSPLHF
few | TRBD2 | TRBJ2-1 | TRBV5-1 | TGCGCCAGCAGGGGTATAGCGGGAGGGTTAGGTGAGCAGTTCTTC | CASRGIAGGLGEQFF
. | TRBD1 | TRBJ2-7 | TRBV11-2 | TGTGCCAGCAGCCGGGGACAGGGGTATTACGAGCAGTACTTC | CASSRGQGYYEQYF
few | TRBD2 | TRBJ2-3 | TRBV7-7 | TGTGCTAGCAGCCAGGGGACTAGCGGGAGCGCTACGCAGTATTTT | CASSQGTSGSATQYF
few | . | TRBJ2-3 | TRBV5-4 | TGTGCCAGCAGCTTGGGACAGGATAGGGGTACGCAGTATTTT | CASSLGQDRGTQYF
. | TRBD1 | TRBJ1-5 | TRBV18 | TGTGCCAGCTCACCAGGACAGGGGCCATATCAGCCCCAGCATTTT | CASSPGQGPYQPQHF
. | . | TRBJ2-3 | TRBV2 | TGTGCCAGCCGGCGTAAGACAGATCCAAAGTATTTT | CASRRKTDPKYF
. | TRBD1 | TRBJ1-5 | TRBV30 | TGTGCCTGGAACGGCAGGGGGCATCAGCCCCAGCATTTT | CAWNGRGHQPQHF
. | TRBD1 | TRBJ1-5 | TRBV6-2/TRBV6-3 | TGTGCCAGCAGTCCGATCAGGGGGCAAGCTCGCCATAGCAATCAGCCCCAGCATTTT | CASSPIRGQARHSNQPQHF